The present T cell receptor (beta chain) was sequenced within a study of OX40 agonist ivuxolimab in advanced cancers. The protocol was immunoSEQ multiplex PCR, while the TCRdb copy is restricted to in-frame clones and leaves out a portion. The sample lists approximately 91,000 clones, approximately 88% occurring once. This CDR3 contains 16 residues. V gave up 2 bases and J gave up 0 bases, with 13 bases separating them. The germline gives CDR1 SGHAT, CDR2 FQNNGV. Sequencing used CD4+ or CD8+ T cells sorted from blood, obtained in a trial of the OX40 agonist ivuxolimab. This receptor was taken from an adult with an advanced solid tumor such as melanoma, head and neck, liver or kidney cancer. V and J are TRBV11-2 and TRBJ1-2; possibly TRBD1 for D (5 bases). The DNA of the CDR3 is TGTGCCAGCAGCTTACGATCTGGGACGGCTAACTATGGCTACACCTTC. It yields the protein CASSLRSGTANYGYTF.